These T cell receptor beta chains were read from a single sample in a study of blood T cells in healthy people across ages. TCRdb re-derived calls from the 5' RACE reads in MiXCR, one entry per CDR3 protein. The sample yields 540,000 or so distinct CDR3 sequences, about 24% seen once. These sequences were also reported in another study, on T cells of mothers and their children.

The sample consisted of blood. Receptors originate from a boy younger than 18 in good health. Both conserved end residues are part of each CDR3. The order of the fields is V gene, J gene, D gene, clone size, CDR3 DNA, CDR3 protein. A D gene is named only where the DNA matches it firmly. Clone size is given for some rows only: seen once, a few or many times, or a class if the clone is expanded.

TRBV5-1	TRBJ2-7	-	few	TGCGCCAGCAGCTTGGCCTCCACAACCCCCTACGAGCAGTACTTC	CASSLASTTPYEQYF
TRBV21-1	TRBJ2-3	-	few	TGTGCCAGCAGCAAAGTCTCTCGCAGACGCCAAGGAGATACGCAGTATTTT	CASSKVSRRRQGDTQYF
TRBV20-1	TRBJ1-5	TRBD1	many	TGCAGTGCTGAAGGACAGGGTCTAAAACAGCCCCAGCATTTT	CSAEGQGLKQPQHF
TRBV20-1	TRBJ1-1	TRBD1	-	TGCAGTGCTAGAGATCGGGGCAGGGGGCTGACTGAAGCTTTCTTT	CSARDRGRGLTEAFF
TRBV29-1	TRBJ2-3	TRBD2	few	TGCAGCGTTGAAGATCGGCCCGGGAGGCCAGATACGCAGTATTTT	CSVEDRPGRPDTQYF
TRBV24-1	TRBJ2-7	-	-	TGTGCCACCAGTGGGATCCACGAGCAGTACTTC	CATSGIHEQYF
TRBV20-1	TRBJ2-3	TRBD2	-	TGCAGTGCTAGGACTAGCGCAGATACGCAGTATTTT	CSARTSADTQYF
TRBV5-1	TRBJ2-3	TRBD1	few	TGCGCCAGCAGCTTGGAAGGACAGGGGGCGACAGATACGCAGTATTTT	CASSLEGQGATDTQYF
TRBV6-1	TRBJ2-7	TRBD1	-	TGTGCCAGCAGTGAAGCGCCTGGACAGGGGGGCTACGAGCAGTACTTC	CASSEAPGQGGYEQYF
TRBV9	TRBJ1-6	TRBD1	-	TGCGCCAGCAGCTCCCCAGGGGGGGCTCTTTCACCCCTCCACTTT	CASSSPGGALSPLHF
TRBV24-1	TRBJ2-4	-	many	TGTGCCACCAGTGGGGGTAGCGAGAACCCAAACATTCAGTACTTC	CATSGGSENPNIQYF
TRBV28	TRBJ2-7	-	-	TGTGCCAGCAGCTCGAGGGGGCAGTACTTC	CASSSRGQYF
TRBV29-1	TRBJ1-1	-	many	TGCAGCGTTGTACAGGGTGGGTTGAACACTGAAGCTTTCTTT	CSVVQGGLNTEAFF
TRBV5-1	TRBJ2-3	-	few	TGCGCCAGCAGGGAGCAAGGACAGCCCACAGATACGCAGTATTTT	CASREQGQPTDTQYF
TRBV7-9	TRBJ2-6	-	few	TGTGCCAGCAGCTTAGTGGCGGGACGGGACTCTGGGGCCAACGTCCTGACTTTC	CASSLVAGRDSGANVLTF
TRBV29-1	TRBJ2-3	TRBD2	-	TGCAGCGTTGTACTAGCGGGCAAGGCGCCAGATACGCAGTATTTT	CSVVLAGKAPDTQYF
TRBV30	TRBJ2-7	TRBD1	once	TGTGCCTGGAGTGAAAGGGACAGGTGGTCATACGAGCAGTACTTC	CAWSERDRWSYEQYF
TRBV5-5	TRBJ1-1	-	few	TGTGCCAGCAGCCTAACGACAGGCTATGTGAACACTGAAGCTTTCTTT	CASSLTTGYVNTEAFF
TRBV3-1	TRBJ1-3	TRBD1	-	TGTGCCAGCAGCCCGGGACAGGGCTCTGGACACACCATATATTTT	CASSPGQGSGHTIYF
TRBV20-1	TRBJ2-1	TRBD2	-	TGCAGTGCTAGACCCGGGACTAGCGAATACAATGAGCAGTTCTTC	CSARPGTSEYNEQFF
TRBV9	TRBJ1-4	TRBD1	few	TGTGCCAGCAGCGTAGACCCGGACAGGGTTCATAATGAAAAACTGTTTTTT	CASSVDPDRVHNEKLFF
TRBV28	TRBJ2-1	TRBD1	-	TGTGCCAGCAGTGCCGGGACAGGGGAGTTCTTC	CASSAGTGEFF
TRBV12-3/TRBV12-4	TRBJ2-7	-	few	TGTGCCAGCAGCAAGGACGTTATCGAGCAGTACTTC	CASSKDVIEQYF
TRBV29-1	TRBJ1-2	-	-	TGCAGCGTGTGGACGTCGGTCTATGGCTACACCTTC	CSVWTSVYGYTF
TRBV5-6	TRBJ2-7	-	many	TGTGCCAGCAGCCCCGCGACCTCCTACGAGCAGTACTTC	CASSPATSYEQYF
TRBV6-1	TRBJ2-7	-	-	TGTGCCAGCAGTGAGAGGAGTACCTACGAGCAGTACTTC	CASSERSTYEQYF
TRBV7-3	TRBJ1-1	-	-	TGTGCCAGCAGCTTAACGGTTCGAGATAACACTGAAGCTTTCTTT	CASSLTVRDNTEAFF
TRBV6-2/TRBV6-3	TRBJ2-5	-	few	TGTGCCAGCAGTTACTCGAACCCCGAAGAGACCCAGTACTTC	CASSYSNPEETQYF
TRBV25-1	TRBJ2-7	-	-	TGTGCCAGCAGTGAATACGGGGCAAACGAGCAGTACTTC	CASSEYGANEQYF
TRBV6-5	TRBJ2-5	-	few	TGTGCCAGCAGTCACCGGGACTCACAAGAGACCCAGTACTTC	CASSHRDSQETQYF
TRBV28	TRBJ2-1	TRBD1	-	TGTGCCAGCAGTTCCGGGCCGGGACAGGGAAATGAGCAGTTCTTC	CASSSGPGQGNEQFF
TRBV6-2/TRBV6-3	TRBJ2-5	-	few	TGTGCCAGCAGTTATCTCCCAGAGACCCAGTACTTC	CASSYLPETQYF
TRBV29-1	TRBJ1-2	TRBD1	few	TGCAGCGGGTGGACAGGGCGAGATGGCTACACCTTC	CSGWTGRDGYTF